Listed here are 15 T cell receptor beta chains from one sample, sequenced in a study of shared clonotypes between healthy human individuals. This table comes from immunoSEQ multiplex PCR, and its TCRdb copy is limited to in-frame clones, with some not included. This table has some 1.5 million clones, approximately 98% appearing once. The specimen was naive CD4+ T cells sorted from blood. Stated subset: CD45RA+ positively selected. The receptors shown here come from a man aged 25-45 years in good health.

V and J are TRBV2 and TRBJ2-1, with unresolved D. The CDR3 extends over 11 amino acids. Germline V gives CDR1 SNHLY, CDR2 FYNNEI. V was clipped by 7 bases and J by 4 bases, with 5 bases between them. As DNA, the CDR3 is TGTGCCAGCACCTATTACAATGAGCAGTTCTTC. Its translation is CASTYYNEQFF.

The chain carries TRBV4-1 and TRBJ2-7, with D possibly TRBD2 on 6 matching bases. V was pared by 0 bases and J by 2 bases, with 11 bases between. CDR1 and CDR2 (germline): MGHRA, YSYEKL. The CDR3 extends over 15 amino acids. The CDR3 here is CASSQDGPGAYEQYF. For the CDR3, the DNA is TGCGCCAGCAGCCAAGACGGGCCGGGGGCCTACGAGCAGTACTTC.

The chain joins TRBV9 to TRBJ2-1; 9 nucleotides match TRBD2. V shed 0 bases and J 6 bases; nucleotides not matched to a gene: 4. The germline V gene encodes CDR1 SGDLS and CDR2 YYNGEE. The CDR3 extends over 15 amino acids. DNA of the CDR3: TGTGCCAGCAGCGTAGATACTAGCGGGTTCAATGAGCAGTTCTTC. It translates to CASSVDTSGFNEQFF.

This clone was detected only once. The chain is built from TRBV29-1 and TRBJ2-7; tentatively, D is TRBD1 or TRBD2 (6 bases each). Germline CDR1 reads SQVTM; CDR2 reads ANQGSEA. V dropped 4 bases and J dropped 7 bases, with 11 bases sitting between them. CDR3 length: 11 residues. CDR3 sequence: CSVGGAWEQYF. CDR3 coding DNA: TGCAGCGTTGGGGGGGCCTGGGAGCAGTACTTC.

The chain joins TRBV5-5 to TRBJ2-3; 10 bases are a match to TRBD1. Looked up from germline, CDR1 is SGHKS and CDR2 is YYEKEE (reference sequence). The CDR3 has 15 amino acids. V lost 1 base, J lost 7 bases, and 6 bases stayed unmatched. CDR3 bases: TGTGCCAGCAGCTTGCCGACAGGGGGCGTTTATACGCAGTATTTT. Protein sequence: CASSLPTGGVYTQYF.

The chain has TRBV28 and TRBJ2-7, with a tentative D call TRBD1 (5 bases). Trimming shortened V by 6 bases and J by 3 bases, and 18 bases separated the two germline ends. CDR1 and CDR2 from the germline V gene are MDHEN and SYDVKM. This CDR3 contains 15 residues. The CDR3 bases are TGTGCCAGCAGCTCGTGGGTTGGGGCGGACTACGAGCAGTACTTC. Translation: CASSSWVGADYEQYF.

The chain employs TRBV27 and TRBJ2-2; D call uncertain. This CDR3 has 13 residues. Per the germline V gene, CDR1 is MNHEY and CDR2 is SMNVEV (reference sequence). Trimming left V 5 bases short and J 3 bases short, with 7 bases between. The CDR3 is CASSHHDTGELFF. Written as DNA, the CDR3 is TGTGCCAGCAGTCATCACGACACCGGGGAGCTGTTTTTT.

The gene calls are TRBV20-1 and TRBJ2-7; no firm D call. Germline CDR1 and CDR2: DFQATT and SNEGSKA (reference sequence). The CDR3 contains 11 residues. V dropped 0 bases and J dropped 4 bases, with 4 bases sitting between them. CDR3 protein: CSARDEYEQYF. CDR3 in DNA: TGCAGTGCTAGAGATGAATACGAGCAGTACTTC.

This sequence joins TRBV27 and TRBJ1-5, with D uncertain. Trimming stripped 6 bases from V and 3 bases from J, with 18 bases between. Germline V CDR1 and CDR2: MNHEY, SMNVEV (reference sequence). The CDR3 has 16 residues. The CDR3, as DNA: TGTGCCAGCAGCTCAAATTCAGGATCCCTCAATCAGCCCCAGCATTTT. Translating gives CASSSNSGSLNQPQHF.

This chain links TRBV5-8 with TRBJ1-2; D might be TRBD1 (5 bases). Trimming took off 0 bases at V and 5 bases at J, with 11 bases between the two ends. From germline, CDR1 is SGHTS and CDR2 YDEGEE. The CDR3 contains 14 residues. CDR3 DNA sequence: TGTGCCAGCAGCTTGGCGGGGGTCGGGTATGGCTACACCTTC. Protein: CASSLAGVGYGYTF.

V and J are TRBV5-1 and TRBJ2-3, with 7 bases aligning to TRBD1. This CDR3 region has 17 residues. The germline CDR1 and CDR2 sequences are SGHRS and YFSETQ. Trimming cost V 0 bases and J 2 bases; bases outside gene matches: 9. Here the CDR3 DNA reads TGCGCCAGCAGCTTGGGGCCCGAGACAGGGCACACAGATACGCAGTATTTT. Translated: CASSLGPETGHTDTQYF.

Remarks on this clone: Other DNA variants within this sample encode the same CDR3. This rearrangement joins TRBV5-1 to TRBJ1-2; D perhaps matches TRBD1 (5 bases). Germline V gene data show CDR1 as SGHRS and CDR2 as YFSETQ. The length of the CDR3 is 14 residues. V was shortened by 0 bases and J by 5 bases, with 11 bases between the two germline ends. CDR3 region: CASSLGDRKYGYTF. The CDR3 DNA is TGCGCCAGCAGCTTGGGTGACAGAAAGTATGGCTACACCTTC.

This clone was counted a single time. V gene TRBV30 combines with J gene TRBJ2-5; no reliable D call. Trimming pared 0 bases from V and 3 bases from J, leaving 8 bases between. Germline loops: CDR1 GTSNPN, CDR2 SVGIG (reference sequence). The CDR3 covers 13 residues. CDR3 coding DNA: TGTGCCTGGAGTGTGGGCCGAAAAGAGACCCAGTACTTC. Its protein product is CAWSVGRKETQYF.

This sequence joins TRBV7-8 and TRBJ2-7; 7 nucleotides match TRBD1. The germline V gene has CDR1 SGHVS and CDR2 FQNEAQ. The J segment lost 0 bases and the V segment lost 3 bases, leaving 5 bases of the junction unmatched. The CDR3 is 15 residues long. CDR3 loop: CASSFDRVSSYEQYF. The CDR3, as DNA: TGTGCCAGCAGCTTCGACAGGGTGAGCTCCTACGAGCAGTACTTC. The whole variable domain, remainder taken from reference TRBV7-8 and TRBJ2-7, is GAGVSQSPRYKVAKRGQDVALRCDPISGHVSLFWYQQALGQGPEFLTYFQNEAQLDKSGLPSDRFFAERPEGSVSTLKIQRTQQEDSAVYLCASSFDRVSSYEQYFGPGTRLTVT.

The CDR3 here is CASSLTEGSVDGYTF. DNA for the CDR3: TGCGCCAGCAGCTTGACTGAGGGGTCCGTCGATGGCTACACCTTC. This chain uses TRBV5-1 with TRBJ1-2, with D perhaps matching TRBD1 (5 bases). Between the trimmed V and J ends, which lost 1 base and 6 bases, there was a span of 16 bases. CDR3 length equals 15 residues. Germline CDR1 reads SGHRS; CDR2 reads YFSETQ. Complete variable domain (other parts from reference TRBV5-1 and TRBJ1-2): KAGVTQTPRYLIKTRGQQVTLSCSPISGHRSVSWYQQTPGQGLQFLFEYFSETQRNKGNFPGRFSGRQFSNSRSEMNVSTLELGDSALYLCASSLTEGSVDGYTFGSGTRLTVV.